This TCR beta chain stems from a study of Ad26.COV2.S vaccination and SARS-CoV-2 variants. Study-wide results and limits: It was vaccine recipients, not placebo recipients, who had the higher spike-specific TCR breadth. Using TCR breadth and depth analyses may have led to underestimated total T cell responses.

The assay was immunoSEQ multiplex PCR, and TCRdb's table has in-frame clones only and misses some. The table records 300,000 to 400,000 clones, 88% of them present only once. V was trimmed by 5 bases and J by 0 bases, leaving 14 bases between them. The CDR3 has 16 amino acids. Germline V gene lookup returns CDR1 SGHTA and CDR2 FQGTGA. Worth noting for this clone: As yet, its antigen is unknown.

Regarding treatment: some 19 received Ad26.COV2.S at low or high dose, single or two shots; a few received placebo; per-sample allocation not given. Material that was analyzed had been drawn on day 63 after the first vaccine or placebo injection. The genes are TRBV7-3 and TRBJ2-4, with D perhaps matching TRBD1 (5 bases). This sample comprised peripheral blood, obtained in a trial of Ad26.COV2.S vaccine versus placebo. The source of this sequence is a person aged 18-65 years who received the Ad26.COV2.S COVID-19 vaccine or a placebo. The CDR3 reads CASSTNRLLAKNIQYF. CDR3 nucleotide sequence: TGTGCCAGCAGCACCAACAGGTTATTAGCCAAAAACATTCAGTACTTC.